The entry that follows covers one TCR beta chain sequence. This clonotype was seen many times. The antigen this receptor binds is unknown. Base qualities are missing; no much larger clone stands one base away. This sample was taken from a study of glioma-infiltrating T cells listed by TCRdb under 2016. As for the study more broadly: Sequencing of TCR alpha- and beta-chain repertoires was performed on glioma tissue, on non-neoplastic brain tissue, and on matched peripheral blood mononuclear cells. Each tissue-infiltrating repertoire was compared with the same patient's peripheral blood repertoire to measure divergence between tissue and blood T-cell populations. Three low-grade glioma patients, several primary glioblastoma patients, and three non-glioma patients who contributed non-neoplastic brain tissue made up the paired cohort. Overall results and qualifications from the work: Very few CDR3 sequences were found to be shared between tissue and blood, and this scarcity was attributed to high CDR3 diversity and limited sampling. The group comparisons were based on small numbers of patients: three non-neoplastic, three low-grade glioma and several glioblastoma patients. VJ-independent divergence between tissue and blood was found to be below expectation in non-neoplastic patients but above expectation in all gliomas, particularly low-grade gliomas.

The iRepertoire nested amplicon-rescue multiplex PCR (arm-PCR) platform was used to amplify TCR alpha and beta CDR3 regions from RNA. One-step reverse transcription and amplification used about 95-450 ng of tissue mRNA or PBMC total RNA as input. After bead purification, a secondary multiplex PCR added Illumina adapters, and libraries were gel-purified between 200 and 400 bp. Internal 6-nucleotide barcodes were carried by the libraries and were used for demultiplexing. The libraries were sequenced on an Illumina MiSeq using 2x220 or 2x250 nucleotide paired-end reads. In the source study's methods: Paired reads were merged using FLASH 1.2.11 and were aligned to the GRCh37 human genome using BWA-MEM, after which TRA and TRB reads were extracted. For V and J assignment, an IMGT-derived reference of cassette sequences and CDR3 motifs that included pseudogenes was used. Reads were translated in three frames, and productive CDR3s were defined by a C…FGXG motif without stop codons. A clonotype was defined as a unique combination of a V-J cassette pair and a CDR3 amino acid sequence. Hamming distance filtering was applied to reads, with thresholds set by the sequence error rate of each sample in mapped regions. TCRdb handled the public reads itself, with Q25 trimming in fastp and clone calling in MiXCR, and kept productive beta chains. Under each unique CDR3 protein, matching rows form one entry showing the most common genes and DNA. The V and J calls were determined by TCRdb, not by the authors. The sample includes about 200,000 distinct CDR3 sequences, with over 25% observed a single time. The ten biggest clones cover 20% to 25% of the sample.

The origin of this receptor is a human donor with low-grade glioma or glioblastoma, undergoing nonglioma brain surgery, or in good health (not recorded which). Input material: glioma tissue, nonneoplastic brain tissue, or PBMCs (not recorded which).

The bases are TGTGCCAGCAGACTTAGACAGGTCCAAGAGACCCAGTACTTC. Its translation reads: CASRLRQVQETQYF. The sequence joins TRBV6-1 to TRBJ2-5, and the D gene may be TRBD1, 6 bases matching. The V end loses 6 bases and the J end loses 1 base, and a stretch of 12 bases separates them. The CDR3 numbers 14 residues from cysteine through phenylalanine. The read is trimmed to its CDR3 DNA, 42 bases read in frame from base 1. From the germline V gene, CDR1 is MNHNS and CDR2 is SASEGT.